This T cell receptor beta chain was documented in a study of cytomegalovirus exposure and HLA in healthy donors. The PCR was carried out with 60 Vbeta primers and 13 Jbeta primers. The protocol was immunoSEQ multiplex PCR, while the TCRdb copy is restricted to in-frame clones and leaves out a portion. This sample's table reports about 74,000 clones. Germline-derived CDR1 and CDR2 are GTSNPN and SVGIG (reference sequence). This CDR3 comprises 13 residues. Between the trimmed V and J ends, which lost 4 bases and 1 base, there was a span of 10 bases. Source material: PBMCs. The V call is TRBV30, the J call TRBJ2-5, with D maybe TRBD1 (5 bases). The clonotype comes from a female donor in good health and CMV-seropositive. Written as DNA, the CDR3 is TGTGCCTGGAAACATCAGGGCCAAGAGACCCAGTACTTC. Encoded protein: CAWKHQGQETQYF.